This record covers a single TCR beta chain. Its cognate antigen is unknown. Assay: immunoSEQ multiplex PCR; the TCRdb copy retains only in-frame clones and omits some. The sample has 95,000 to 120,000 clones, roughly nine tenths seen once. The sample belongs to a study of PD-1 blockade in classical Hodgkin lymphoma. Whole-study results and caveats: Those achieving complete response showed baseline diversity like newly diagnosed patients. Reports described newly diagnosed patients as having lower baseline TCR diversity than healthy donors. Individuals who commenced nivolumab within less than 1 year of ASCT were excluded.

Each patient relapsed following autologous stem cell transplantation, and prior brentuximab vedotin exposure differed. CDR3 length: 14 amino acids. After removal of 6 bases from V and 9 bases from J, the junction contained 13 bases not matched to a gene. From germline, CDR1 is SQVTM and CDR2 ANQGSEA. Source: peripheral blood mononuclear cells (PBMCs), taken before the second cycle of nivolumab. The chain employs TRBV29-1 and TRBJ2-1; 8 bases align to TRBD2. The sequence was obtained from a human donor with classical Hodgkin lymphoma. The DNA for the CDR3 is TGCAGCGTCGGACATGCCGGGACTAGAAGTGAGCAGTTCTTC. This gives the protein CSVGHAGTRSEQFF.